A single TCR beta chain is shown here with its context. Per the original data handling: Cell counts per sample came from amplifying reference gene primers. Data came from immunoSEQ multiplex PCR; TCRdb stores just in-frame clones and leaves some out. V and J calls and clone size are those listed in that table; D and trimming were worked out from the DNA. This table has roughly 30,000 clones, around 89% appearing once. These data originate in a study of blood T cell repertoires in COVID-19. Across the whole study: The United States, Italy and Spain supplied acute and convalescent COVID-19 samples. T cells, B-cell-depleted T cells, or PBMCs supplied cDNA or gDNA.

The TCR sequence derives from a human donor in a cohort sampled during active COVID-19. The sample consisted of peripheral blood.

The CDR3, as DNA: TGTGCCAGTAAACCAGCTGGGGCCAACGTCCTGACTTTC. This translates into CASKPAGANVLTF. The chain joins TRBV2 to TRBJ2-6; unclear D gene. V lost 9 bases and J 2 bases, leaving 8 bases between the germline ends. The CDR3 runs 13 residues. Germline values: CDR1 SNHLY, CDR2 FYNNEI.